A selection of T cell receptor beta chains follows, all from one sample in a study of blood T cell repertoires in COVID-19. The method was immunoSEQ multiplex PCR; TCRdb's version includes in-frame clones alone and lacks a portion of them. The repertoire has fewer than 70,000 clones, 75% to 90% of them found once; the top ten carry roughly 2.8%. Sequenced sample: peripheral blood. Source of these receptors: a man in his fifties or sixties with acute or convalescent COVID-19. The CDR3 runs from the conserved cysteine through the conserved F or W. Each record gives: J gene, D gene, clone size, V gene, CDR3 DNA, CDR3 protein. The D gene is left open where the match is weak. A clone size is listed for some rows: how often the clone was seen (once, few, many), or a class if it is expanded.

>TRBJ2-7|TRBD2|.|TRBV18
TGTGCCAGCTCAACGGGACTAGCCTACGAGCAGTACTTC
CASSTGLAYEQYF
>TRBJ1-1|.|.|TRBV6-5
TGTGCCAGCAGTTACTCACGGGGGTCTCTTGGAGCTTTCTTT
CASSYSRGSLGAFF
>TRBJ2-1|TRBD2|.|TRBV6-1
TGTGCCAGCAGTGCTCGATGGATAGCGGGGGACAATGAGCAGTTCTTC
CASSARWIAGDNEQFF
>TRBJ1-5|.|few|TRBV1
TGCACCAGCAGCCAAATATGGGTTGAGGGCAATCAGCCCCAGCATTTT
CTSSQIWVEGNQPQHF
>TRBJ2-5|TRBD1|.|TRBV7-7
TGTGCCAGCAGCCCAGACAGGGGGGGAGAGACCCAGTACTTC
CASSPDRGGETQYF
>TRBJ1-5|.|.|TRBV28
TGTGCCAGCAGTGACGGACAGAGCAATCAGCCCCAGCATTTT
CASSDGQSNQPQHF
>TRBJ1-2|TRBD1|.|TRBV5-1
TGCGCCAGCAGCCCGGTGGTCCGGACAGGACATGGCTACACCTTC
CASSPVVRTGHGYTF
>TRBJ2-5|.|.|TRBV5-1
TGCGCCAGCAGCACGCCCCCGGAGCAGACCCAGTACTTC
CASSTPPEQTQYF
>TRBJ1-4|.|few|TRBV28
TGTGCCAGCAGCTACCCCCGGGACTCCAATGAAAAACTGTTTTTT
CASSYPRDSNEKLFF
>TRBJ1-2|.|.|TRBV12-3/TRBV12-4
TGTGCCAGCAGCTATACAGGGTATGGCTACACCTTC
CASSYTGYGYTF
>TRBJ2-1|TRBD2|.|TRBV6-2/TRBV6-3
TGTGCCAGCAGCTGGACTAGCGTCTACAATGAGCAGTTCTTC
CASSWTSVYNEQFF
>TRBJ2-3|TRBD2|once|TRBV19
TGTGCCAGTAGTATTGGGACTAGCGGGAGGGATACGCAGTATTTT
CASSIGTSGRDTQYF
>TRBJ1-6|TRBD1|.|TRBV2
TGTGCCAGCAGTGTTGACAGGGGTAATTCACCCCTCCACTTT
CASSVDRGNSPLHF
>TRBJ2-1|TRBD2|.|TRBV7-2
TGTGCCAGCAGCCCAAAGACCCTAGCGGGAGGGCGCAATGAGCAGTTCTTC
CASSPKTLAGGRNEQFF
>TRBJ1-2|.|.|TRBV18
TGTGCCAGCTCACCCCCGCAACCCGGAGCTAACTATGGCTACACCTTC
CASSPPQPGANYGYTF
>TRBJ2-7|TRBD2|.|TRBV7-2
TGTGCCAGCAGGGGGACTAGCGGGAGGCACTACGAGCAGTACTTC
CASRGTSGRHYEQYF
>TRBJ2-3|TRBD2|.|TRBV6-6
TGTGCCAGCAGACCCGGACTAGCGGGAGGTCGAACGCAGTATTTT
CASRPGLAGGRTQYF
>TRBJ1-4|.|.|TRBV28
TGTGCCAGCAGACGCCCAGTGGCGGGACTCCGGAATGAAAAACTGTTTTTT
CASRRPVAGLRNEKLFF
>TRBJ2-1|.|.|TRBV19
TGTGCCAGTAGTCCAGGACAGGGTGGCGGGAGAAGGTTCAATGAGCAGTTCTTC
CASSPGQGGGRRFNEQFF
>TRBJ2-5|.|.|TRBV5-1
TGCGCCAGCAGCAAGGACATCGAAGAGACCCAGTACTTC
CASSKDIEETQYF
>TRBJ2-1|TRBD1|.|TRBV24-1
TGTGCCACCAGTGATCACAGGGGATCTGGAAATGAGCAGTTCTTC
CATSDHRGSGNEQFF
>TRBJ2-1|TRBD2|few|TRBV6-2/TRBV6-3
TGTGCCAGCAGTTTACTGCGAGCGGGAGGGCTCGGCAGGGTTGAGCAGTTCTTC
CASSLLRAGGLGRVEQFF
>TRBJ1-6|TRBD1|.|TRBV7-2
TGTGCCAGCAGCAAAGCGGGACAGGCAAATTCACCCCTCCACTTT
CASSKAGQANSPLHF
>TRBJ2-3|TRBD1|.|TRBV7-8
TGTGCCAGCAGCCCCGACAGGGCCCCGTTAAGCACAGATACGCAGTATTTT
CASSPDRAPLSTDTQYF
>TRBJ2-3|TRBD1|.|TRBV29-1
TGCAGCGGGAGGAGACAGGGGACAGATACGCAGTATTTT
CSGRRQGTDTQYF
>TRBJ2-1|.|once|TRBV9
TGTGCCAGCAGCGTAGCTTCGGGGTATGAGCAGTTCTTC
CASSVASGYEQFF
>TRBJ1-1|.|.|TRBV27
TGTGCCAGCAGTTCCCCCAGAGGGCCGAACACTGAAGCTTTCTTT
CASSSPRGPNTEAFF
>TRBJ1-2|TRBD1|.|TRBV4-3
TGCGCCAGCAGCCAAGATCGGACAGGGGGCAAGGGCTATGGCTACACCTTC
CASSQDRTGGKGYGYTF
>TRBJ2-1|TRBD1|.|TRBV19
TGTGCCAGTAGTAGCGGACAGGTAGGGGTCGGTGAGCAGTTCTTC
CASSSGQVGVGEQFF
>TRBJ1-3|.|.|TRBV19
TGTGCCAGTCTTCCGGGACAAGGGGCCGGAAACACCATATATTTT
CASLPGQGAGNTIYF
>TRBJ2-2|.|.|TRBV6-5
TGTGCCAGCAGTCAGGCAGGGTACACCGGGGAGCTGTTTTTT
CASSQAGYTGELFF
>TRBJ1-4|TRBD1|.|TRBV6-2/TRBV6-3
TGTGCCAGCAGTTATTCCGCGGGACAGGGATCCCATGAAAAACTGTTTTTT
CASSYSAGQGSHEKLFF
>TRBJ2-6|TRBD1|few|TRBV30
TGTGCCTGGAGTGTTACGGGACAGGGGAGTTCTGGGGCCAACGTCCTGACTTTC
CAWSVTGQGSSGANVLTF
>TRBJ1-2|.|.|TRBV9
TGTGCCAGCAGCGGACAACAGAAACTCTATGGCTACACCTTC
CASSGQQKLYGYTF
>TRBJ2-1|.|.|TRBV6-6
TGTGCCAGCAGGGACAGCTCCTACAATGAGCAGTTCTTC
CASRDSSYNEQFF
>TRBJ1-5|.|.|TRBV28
TGTGCCAGCAGTTTATTGATAAGGTCGCGTGCGGCCCAGCATTTT
CASSLLIRSRAAQHF
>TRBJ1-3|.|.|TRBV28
TGTGCCAGCAGTCTTCCCTACAGGGCCACTGGAAACACCATATATTTT
CASSLPYRATGNTIYF
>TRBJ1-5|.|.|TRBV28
TGTGCCAGCAGTCGCGCCGGGGGTGACAATCAGCCCCAGCATTTT
CASSRAGGDNQPQHF
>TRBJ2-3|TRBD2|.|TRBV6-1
TGTGCCAGCAGTGAAGCGCTGAGTCTAGCGGGAGCCAGCACAGATACGCAGTATTTT
CASSEALSLAGASTDTQYF
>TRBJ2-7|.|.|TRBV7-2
TGTGCCAGCAGCTTAGTGACAAACGAGCAGTACTTC
CASSLVTNEQYF
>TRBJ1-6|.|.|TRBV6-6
TGTGCCAGCAGTACCACTCGCTCCTATAATTCACCCCTCCACTTT
CASSTTRSYNSPLHF
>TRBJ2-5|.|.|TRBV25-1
TGTGCCAGCAGTGATCTAGGGGGAGACCAAGAGACCCAGTACTTC
CASSDLGGDQETQYF